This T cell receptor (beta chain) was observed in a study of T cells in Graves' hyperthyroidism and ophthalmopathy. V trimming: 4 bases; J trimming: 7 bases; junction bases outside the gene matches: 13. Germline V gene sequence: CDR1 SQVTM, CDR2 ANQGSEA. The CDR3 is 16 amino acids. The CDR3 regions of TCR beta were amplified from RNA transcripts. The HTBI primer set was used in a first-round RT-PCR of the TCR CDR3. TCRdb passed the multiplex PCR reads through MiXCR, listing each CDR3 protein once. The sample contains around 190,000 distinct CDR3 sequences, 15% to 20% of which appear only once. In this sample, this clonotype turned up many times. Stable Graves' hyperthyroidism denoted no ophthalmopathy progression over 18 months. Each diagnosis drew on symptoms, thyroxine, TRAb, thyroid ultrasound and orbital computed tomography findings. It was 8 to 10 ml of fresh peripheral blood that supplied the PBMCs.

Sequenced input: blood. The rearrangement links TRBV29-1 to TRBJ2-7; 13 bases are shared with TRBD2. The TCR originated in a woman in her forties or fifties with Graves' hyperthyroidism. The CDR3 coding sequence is TGCAGCGTTGCTACTAGCGGGGGGGCGGAGACTCGAGAGCAGTACTTC. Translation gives CSVATSGGAETREQYF.